The 24 T cell receptor beta chains reported below all come from one sample, sequenced in a study of pediatric ulcerative colitis. Method: immunoSEQ multiplex PCR; TCRdb's copy keeps in-frame clones and lacks some. The profile covers 65,000 or so clones, with around 85% appearing a single time and under 3.5% taken by the ten largest. The sample comprised blood. The receptors derive from a boy aged 5-17 years with severe ulcerative colitis.

The genes are TRBV6-5 and TRBJ1-5; the D is unclear. Germline CDR1 reads MNHEY; CDR2 reads SVGAGI. The germline V and J ends were trimmed by 8 bases and 4 bases, with 12 bases remaining between them. The CDR3 sequence is 13 residues long. The CDR3 nucleotides are TGTGCCAGCGGTTTCGGGTGGAATCAGCCCCAGCATTTT. Encoded protein: CASGFGWNQPQHF.

The chain employs TRBV4-3 and TRBJ2-3; 10 nucleotides match TRBD2. The CDR3 consists of 15 residues. Germline V gene data show CDR1 as LGHNA and CDR2 as YSLEER. The trim removed 0 bases at V and 7 bases at J, leaving 4 bases unmatched. DNA for the CDR3: TGCGCCAGCAGCCAAGATAAACTAGCGGGGAATACGCAGTATTTT. Protein product: CASSQDKLAGNTQYF.

The J gene is TRBJ2-7, the V gene TRBV29-1; D is perhaps TRBD1 (5 bases). The V and J ends lost 3 bases and 6 bases respectively, with 12 bases between them. This CDR3 comprises 12 residues. Germline V CDR1 and CDR2: SQVTM, ANQGSEA. CDR3 sequence (DNA): TGCAGCGTTGAGGACACTCTGGGCGAGCAGTACTTC. Its translation: CSVEDTLGEQYF.

This chain uses TRBV5-6 with TRBJ2-1; 11 positions agree with TRBD2. This CDR3 has 15 amino acids. V shed 4 bases, J shed 4 bases, and the junction held 4 bases outside the gene matches. Germline V lookup: CDR1 SGHDT, CDR2 YYEEEE. The CDR3 is CASSGGLAAYNEQFF. In DNA, the CDR3 is TGTGCCAGCAGCGGGGGACTAGCGGCTTACAATGAGCAGTTCTTC.

In this sample, this clone turned up once. This chain links TRBV7-8 with TRBJ2-5; possible D gene TRBD2, 6 bases. Trimming stripped 5 bases from V and 4 bases from J, with 17 bases between. The CDR3 totals 15 residues. The germline gives CDR1 SGHVS, CDR2 FQNEAQ. The CDR3 nucleotides are TGTGCCAGCAGCGTACGTGCGGGAAGGGGAGAGACCCAGTACTTC. It specifies CASSVRAGRGETQYF.

This clone was seen more than once but under ten times. The chain carries TRBV7-8 and TRBJ1-5; 9 positions agree with TRBD1. This CDR3 spans 15 amino acids. With V trimmed by 5 bases and J by 2 bases, 4 bases remained unmatched. Germline V gives CDR1 SGHVS, CDR2 FQNEAQ. CDR3 nucleotides: TGTGCCAGCAGCCGACAGGGGGAGGGCAATCAGCCCCAGCATTTT. Its translation is CASSRQGEGNQPQHF.

J is TRBJ1-2 and V is TRBV29-1, with TRBD1 matching over 9 bases. Germline-derived CDR1 and CDR2 are SQVTM and ANQGSEA. This CDR3 has 17 residues. With V trimmed by 2 bases and J by 0 bases, 10 bases remained unmatched. CDR3 DNA sequence: TGCAGCGTTGAAATCCGGGACAGGGAAGGGACTAACTATGGCTACACCTTC. Protein: CSVEIRDREGTNYGYTF.

The V and J genes are TRBV2 and TRBJ1-1, with D perhaps TRBD1 (6 bases). This CDR3 is built from 14 residues. Germline V CDR1 and CDR2: SNHLY, FYNNEI. Trimming removed 5 bases from V and 0 bases from J, with 10 bases in between. CDR3 DNA: TGTGCCAGCAGTAAACAGGGTTTGAACACTGAAGCTTTCTTT. Translating gives CASSKQGLNTEAFF.

This clone was counted between two and nine times. The chain has TRBV6-1 and TRBJ2-7; D might be TRBD2 (5 bases). This CDR3 region has 14 residues. The V and J ends lost 10 bases and 1 base respectively, with 17 bases between them. Per germline, CDR1 MNHNS and CDR2 SASEGT. The CDR3 bases are TGTGCCACCGCAATACGGGAAGCTTCCTACGAGCAGTACTTC. This gives the protein CATAIREASYEQYF.

The chain carries TRBV5-4 and TRBJ1-1, with unresolved D. The V end lost 4 bases, the J end lost 1 base, and 11 bases lay between the germline ends. The length of the CDR3 is 14 residues. Germline CDR1 reads SGHNT; CDR2 reads YYREEE (reference sequence). The DNA for the CDR3 is TGTGCCAGCAGCCCCGGGTTCGCGAACACTGAAGCTTTCTTT. Translating it yields CASSPGFANTEAFF.

This clone was observed a single time. The rearrangement joins TRBV30 to TRBJ2-2; tentatively, D is TRBD1 (6 bases). V was cut by 2 bases and J by 1 base, with 26 bases left in between. The CDR3 is 20 amino acids. Looked up from germline, CDR1 is GTSNPN and CDR2 is SVGIG (reference sequence). CDR3 DNA: TGTGCCTGGAGTCTTTCAGCCTATAACTCGGGACAAAGGAACACCGGGGAGCTGTTTTTT. This codes for CAWSLSAYNSGQRNTGELFF.

This clone was counted a few times. The V gene is TRBV20-1, the J gene TRBJ1-1; no reliable D call. Trimming took 6 bases from V and 3 from J, leaving 8 bases between them. CDR1 and CDR2 (germline): DFQATT, SNEGSKA (reference sequence). The CDR3 runs 11 residues. The CDR3 DNA sequence: TGCAGTGCCAGAATGGACACTGAAGCTTTCTTT. Protein: CSARMDTEAFF.

The chain employs TRBV7-3 and TRBJ2-5; 8 nucleotides align to TRBD2. CDR1 is SGHTA and CDR2 is FQGTGA in the germline V gene. The J segment lost 5 bases and the V segment lost 4 bases, leaving 6 bases of the junction unmatched. This CDR3 comprises 14 residues. The CDR3 reads CASSWSGSGETQYF. CDR3 bases: TGTGCCAGCAGCTGGAGCGGGAGCGGGGAGACCCAGTACTTC. The complete variable domain, with remaining parts taken from reference TRBV7-3 and TRBJ2-5, reads GAGVSQTPSNKVTEKGKYVELRCDPISGHTALYWYRQSLGQGPEFLIYFQGTGAADDSGLPNDRFFAVRPEGSVSTLKIQRTERGDSAVYLCASSWSGSGETQYFGPGTRLLVL.

This clone has a handful of counts. This chain uses TRBV29-1 with TRBJ2-6; maybe TRBD1 (7 bases). Germline CDR1 SQVTM, CDR2 ANQGSEA. The CDR3 totals 15 residues. V was clipped by 6 bases and J by 4 bases, with 16 bases between them. CDR3 amino acids: CSVTEGAGGANVLTF. The CDR3 DNA is TGCAGCGTGACGGAGGGGGCGGGAGGGGCCAACGTCCTGACTTTC.

V is TRBV7-2 and J is TRBJ2-3; 8 bases are a match to TRBD2. The CDR3 consists of 18 residues. The ends lost 2 bases at V and 0 bases at J; junction bases unmatched: 10. The germline V gene has CDR1 SGHTA and CDR2 FQGNSA. Here the CDR3 DNA reads TGTGCCAGCAGCTTAAAGGTCCAGGGACTAGGGAGCACAGATACGCAGTATTTT. Protein: CASSLKVQGLGSTDTQYF.

The rearrangement joins TRBV27 to TRBJ2-1; 10 nucleotides match TRBD2. Germline V gene lookup returns CDR1 MNHEY and CDR2 SMNVEV (reference sequence). Trimming took 5 bases from V and 4 from J; bases not matched to a gene: 5. There are 15 residues in the CDR3. The CDR3, as DNA: TGTGCCAGCAGTCTCCAACTAGCGGGATACAATGAGCAGTTCTTC. This gives the protein CASSLQLAGYNEQFF.

This chain links TRBV4-3 with TRBJ2-2, with D hard to call. The CDR3 is made up of 17 amino acids. Germline CDR1 LGHNA, CDR2 YSLEER. V was shortened by 0 bases and J by 6 bases, with 17 bases between the two germline ends. CDR3 DNA: TGCGCCAGCAGCCAAGATCGGAGCTTCGTTCAACCCGGGGAGCTGTTTTTT. Its protein product is CASSQDRSFVQPGELFF.

This chain uses TRBV5-1 with TRBJ1-1; D remains unclear. Germline-derived CDR1 and CDR2 are SGHRS and YFSETQ. The CDR3 extends over 14 amino acids. With 0 bases removed from V and 0 bases from J, the gap between germline ends came to 6 bases. The CDR3, as DNA: TGCGCCAGCAGCTTGGTCGGGATGAACACTGAAGCTTTCTTT. Its protein is CASSLVGMNTEAFF.

The chain joins TRBV2 to TRBJ2-5, with D hard to call. Trimming shortened V by 4 bases and J by 5 bases, and 5 bases separated the two germline ends. The CDR3 runs 11 residues. The germline V gene has CDR1 SNHLY and CDR2 FYNNEI. DNA for the CDR3: TGTGCCAGCAGTGTTTGGGAGACCCAGTACTTC. This sequence encodes CASSVWETQYF.

V usage is TRBV11-2 and J usage is TRBJ2-1; no reliable D call. The CDR3 contains 13 residues. Trimming pared 4 bases from V and 7 bases from J, leaving 11 bases between. The germline CDR1 and CDR2 sequences are SGHAT and FQNNGV. In nucleotides, the CDR3 is TGTGCCAGCAGCTACCCGTGGGGTAATGAGCAGTTCTTC. It encodes CASSYPWGNEQFF.

The chain's CDR3 is CASSVATGNTEAFF. Written as DNA, the CDR3 is TGTGCCAGCAGCGTAGCTACAGGGAACACTGAAGCTTTCTTT. The rearrangement links TRBV9 to TRBJ1-1; a possible D gene is TRBD1 (5 bases). Trimming removed 0 bases from V and 1 base from J, with 7 bases in between. In germline, CDR1 is SGDLS, CDR2 YYNGEE. This CDR3 region has 14 residues.

The rearrangement joins TRBV7-8 to TRBJ2-2; 7 positions agree with TRBD1. The CDR3 runs to 15 residues. Germline V gene data show CDR1 as SGHVS and CDR2 as FQNEAQ. V was clipped by 5 bases and J by 3 bases; unmatched bases: 6. The CDR3 DNA is TGTGCCAGCAGCCCCCTCGGACAGGACACCGGGGAGCTGTTTTTT. Translating gives CASSPLGQDTGELFF.

The chain carries TRBV6-5 and TRBJ2-7; possibly TRBD1 or TRBD2 for D (7 bases each). The CDR3 spans 14 residues. V was pared by 10 bases and J by 7 bases, with 23 bases between. Germline CDR1 MNHEY, CDR2 SVGAGI. The CDR3 DNA sequence: TGTGCCACCCGGGACAGAGGGGGGGTTAAAGAGCAGTACTTC. Translated: CATRDRGGVKEQYF.

The chain carries TRBV5-6 and TRBJ2-4; 8 bases align to TRBD1. The junction had 9 bases not matched to a gene; V was cut back by 5 bases and J by 8 bases. This CDR3 region has 14 residues. Per germline, CDR1 SGHDT and CDR2 YYEEEE. The CDR3 DNA sequence: TGTGCCAGCAGTCAAGGGACAGGCGCCGACATTCAGTACTTC. Protein sequence: CASSQGTGADIQYF. Drawing the rest from reference TRBV5-6 and TRBJ2-4, the complete variable domain is DAGVTQSPTHLIKTRGQQVTLRCSPKSGHDTVSWYQQALGQGPQFIFQYYEEEERQRGNFPDRFSGHQFPNYSSELNVNALLLGDSALYLCASSQGTGADIQYFGAGTRLSVL.